Below are 25 T cell receptor beta chains sequenced from a single sample in a study of graft-versus-host responses after intestinal transplantation. The repertoire was sequenced with immunoSEQ multiplex PCR; TCRdb's copy has only in-frame clones and lacks some. The table records 90,000 to 150,000 clones, just under 95% of them present only once. The antigens of these receptors remain unknown. The sequenced sample was unstimulated CD4+ T cells sorted from spleen or lymph node cells, obtained before intestinal transplant. The receptors stem from a human donor who received an intestinal transplant.

The CDR3 bases are TGTGCCAGCTCACCAGGGCCAGCCGGGGAGCTGTTTTTT. Encoded protein: CASSPGPAGELFF. The chain recombines TRBV18 with TRBJ2-2; D ambiguous. Germline V lookup: CDR1 KGHSH, CDR2 LQKENI. CDR3 length equals 13 residues. Trimming removed 2 bases at V and 6 bases at J, with 7 bases between. The full variable domain, completed using reference TRBV18 and TRBJ2-2, is NAGVMQNPRHLVRRRGQEARLRCSPMKGHSHVYWYRQLPEEGLKFMVYLQKENIIDESGMPKERFSAEFPKEGPSILRIQQVVRGDSAAYFCASSPGPAGELFFGEGSRLTVL.

V is TRBV25-1 and J is TRBJ2-3, with a tentative D call TRBD1 (6 bases). The V and J ends lost 3 bases and 3 bases respectively, with 16 bases between them. The CDR3 runs to 16 residues. Per the germline V gene, CDR1 is MGHDK and CDR2 is SYGVNS. In DNA form, the CDR3 reads TGTGCCAGCAGTGATCGGCAGCGTAGGGGGACAGATACGCAGTATTTT. Amino acids: CASSDRQRRGTDTQYF.

This rearrangement joins TRBV5-1 to TRBJ2-5; D unresolved. The germline gives CDR1 SGHRS, CDR2 YFSETQ. Trimming took off 0 bases at V and 4 bases at J, with 4 bases between the two ends. The CDR3 has 12 amino acids. The CDR3 reads CASSLAVETQYF. CDR3 in DNA: TGCGCCAGCAGCTTGGCCGTAGAGACCCAGTACTTC.

This chain joins TRBV2 and TRBJ2-3, with D maybe TRBD2 (6 bases). The CDR3 contains 15 residues. Trimming shortened V by 9 bases and J by 0 bases, and 16 bases separated the two germline ends. Germline CDR1 and CDR2: SNHLY and FYNNEI. The CDR3 sequence: CASRRGGTSTDTQYF. CDR3 bases: TGTGCCAGTAGACGGGGCGGGACTAGCACAGATACGCAGTATTTT.

This chain links TRBV6-1 with TRBJ2-7; 10 bases line up with TRBD1. This CDR3 is 15 amino acids long. V was clipped by 7 bases and J by 2 bases; unmatched bases: 8. Germline assignment: CDR1 MNHNS and CDR2 SASEGT. CDR3 in amino acids: CASTRTGGITYEQYF. DNA of the CDR3: TGTGCCAGCACCAGGACAGGGGGGATCACCTACGAGCAGTACTTC.

The chain links TRBV6-1 to TRBJ1-1, with D maybe TRBD1 (5 bases). The CDR3 is 13 residues long. Per germline, CDR1 MNHNS and CDR2 SASEGT. Trimming shortened V by 4 bases and J by 1 base, and 7 bases separated the two germline ends. In DNA form, the CDR3 reads TGTGCCAGCAGTGTGGGGGGGAACACTGAAGCTTTCTTT. It is translated as CASSVGGNTEAFF.

The chain employs TRBV5-1 and TRBJ2-5, with D perhaps given as TRBD1 or TRBD2 (6 bases each). This CDR3 has 14 residues. V dropped 2 bases and J dropped 5 bases, with 13 bases sitting between them. Per germline, CDR1 SGHRS and CDR2 YFSETQ. CDR3 protein: CASSLSKGGETQYF. The CDR3 DNA reads as TGCGCCAGCAGCTTAAGTAAAGGGGGGGAGACCCAGTACTTC.

The chain uses TRBV5-6 and TRBJ2-1, with TRBD2 identical over 10 bases. CDR1 is SGHDT and CDR2 is YYEEEE in the germline V gene. The CDR3 is made up of 14 amino acids. With 10 bases clipped from V and 7 bases from J, the junction kept 11 bases outside the gene matches. The CDR3 spells CAGRLAGYGNEQFF. The CDR3 DNA sequence: TGTGCCGGGAGACTAGCGGGCTACGGGAATGAGCAGTTCTTC.

V gene TRBV18 combines with J gene TRBJ1-5, with D tentatively TRBD1 (6 bases). V lost 6 bases to trimming and J lost 7 bases, with 10 bases between them. The germline V gene encodes CDR1 KGHSH and CDR2 LQKENI. The CDR3 extends over 12 amino acids. The CDR3 protein is CASSRGGQPQHF. CDR3 in DNA: TGTGCCAGCTCCAGGGGTGGCCAGCCCCAGCATTTT.

This chain connects TRBV6-5 to TRBJ1-5, with TRBD1 identical over 7 bases. V shed 7 bases, J shed 2 bases, and the junction held 5 bases outside the gene matches. CDR3 length: 14 residues. Germline V gives CDR1 MNHEY, CDR2 SVGAGI. CDR3 bases: TGTGCCAGCATGCCCGACAGGGGCAATCAGCCCCAGCATTTT. It is translated as CASMPDRGNQPQHF.

The J gene is TRBJ2-3, the V gene TRBV4-2; either TRBD1 or TRBD2 may supply D (5 bases each). The CDR3 runs to 16 residues. The germline CDR1 and CDR2 sequences are LGHNA and YNFKEQ. Trimming took off 3 bases at V and 0 bases at J, with 13 bases between the two ends. Here the CDR3 DNA reads TGTGCCAGCAGCCAGGGGGACCGGATAAGCACAGATACGCAGTATTTT. It specifies CASSQGDRISTDTQYF.

The gene calls are TRBV11-2 and TRBJ2-7; D gene unclear. Trimming pared 5 bases from V and 9 bases from J, leaving 11 bases between. The CDR3 runs to 11 residues. Germline CDR1 is SGHAT and CDR2 is FQNNGV. The CDR3, as DNA: TGTGCCAGCAGCCTTTACATGGGGCAGTACTTC. It translates to CASSLYMGQYF.

This chain uses TRBV30 with TRBJ1-3, with D unclear. Germline assignment: CDR1 GTSNPN and CDR2 SVGIG (reference sequence). The CDR3 consists of 12 residues. CDR3 DNA: TGTGGAGGCGGGCGTTCTGGAAACACCATATATTTT. This translates into CGGGRSGNTIYF.

The chain combines TRBV30 with TRBJ2-7; D perhaps matches TRBD1 (5 bases). This CDR3 is built from 11 residues. CDR1 GTSNPN and CDR2 SVGIG come from the germline V gene (reference sequence). The V end was cut by 2 bases, the J end by 3 bases, with 5 bases between. Here the CDR3 DNA reads TGTGCCTGGAGTCAGGGCTACGAGCAGTACTTC. Its translation: CAWSQGYEQYF.

A single count supports this clone. V usage is TRBV18 and J usage is TRBJ2-7, with D unclear. The length of the CDR3 is 13 residues. CDR1 and CDR2 from the germline V gene are KGHSH and LQKENI. Deletions cut 3 bases from V and 8 bases from J, with 14 bases between. CDR3: CASSPSLLDQQYF. The CDR3 DNA reads as TGTGCCAGCTCACCTTCGCTGCTAGACCAGCAGTACTTC.

The CDR3 DNA follows: TGTGCCAGCAGGAGGTCGGGGACATTGGCCTACGAGCAGTACTTC. Translation: CASRRSGTLAYEQYF. This chain connects TRBV27 to TRBJ2-7; weak D call: TRBD1 (6 bases). The CDR3 runs to 15 residues. Germline values: CDR1 MNHEY, CDR2 SMNVEV (reference sequence). Trimming left V 6 bases short and J 2 bases short, with 17 bases between.

V and J are TRBV19 and TRBJ1-1; a weak D match, TRBD1 (6 bases). The V gene lost 6 bases and the J gene lost 4 bases, with 9 bases spanning the gap. The CDR3 is 12 amino acids. Germline V CDR1 and CDR2: LNHDA, SQIVND (reference sequence). CDR3 sequence: CASRQGGTEAFF. CDR3 nucleotide sequence: TGTGCCAGTAGACAGGGCGGCACTGAAGCTTTCTTT. The full variable domain, with the rest looked up from reference TRBV19 and TRBJ1-1, is DGGITQSPKYLFRKEGQNVTLSCEQNLNHDAMYWYRQDPGQGLRLIYYSQIVNDFQKGDIAEGYSVSREKKESFPLTVTSAQKNPTAFYLCASRQGGTEAFFGQGTRLTVV.

The V call is TRBV14, the J call TRBJ1-2; the D gene is possibly TRBD1 (5 bases). The CDR3 is made up of 16 amino acids. The V and J ends lost 5 bases and 6 bases respectively, with 22 bases between them. The V gene's germline CDR1 is SGHDN and CDR2 FVKESK. CDR3 residues: CASSVGVRPPGNGYTF. Written as DNA, the CDR3 is TGTGCCAGCAGCGTAGGGGTGAGACCACCCGGGAATGGCTACACCTTC.

This clone was detected a few times. The CDR3 DNA is TGTGCCAGCAGCCAAGAGATGAGGGGAAACACCATATATTTT. Encoded protein: CASSQEMRGNTIYF. The rearrangement links TRBV14 to TRBJ1-3; D unclear. The germline gives CDR1 SGHDN, CDR2 FVKESK. The CDR3 has 14 residues. Trimming took off 0 bases at V and 4 bases at J, with 7 bases between the two ends.

The chain has TRBV16 and TRBJ1-2; tentative D call: TRBD1 (6 bases). The CDR3 totals 18 residues. Between the trimmed V and J ends, which lost 3 bases and 4 bases, there was a span of 24 bases. Germline V CDR1 and CDR2: KGHSY, FQNENV. The CDR3 DNA is TGTGCCAGCAGCCAGTACTCGGGACACTCGCCAAGTCTCTATGGCTACACCTTC. Translated: CASSQYSGHSPSLYGYTF.

The chain couples TRBV30 to TRBJ2-7, with 12 positions matching TRBD1. J gave up 5 bases and V 1 base, and 6 bases lay outside the gene matches. Germline values: CDR1 GTSNPN, CDR2 SVGIG (reference sequence). The length of the CDR3 is 15 residues. CDR3 nucleotides: TGTGCCTGGAGTGAGGGACAGGGGGCGTCCGACGAGCAGTACTTC. It is translated as CAWSEGQGASDEQYF.

The chain is built from TRBV18 and TRBJ2-5; 8 bases align to TRBD2. Germline V gives CDR1 KGHSH, CDR2 LQKENI. This CDR3 has 17 residues. The V gene end was trimmed by 1 base and the J gene end by 4 bases; junction bases not matched to a gene: 11. CDR3 sequence reads: CASSPQLPGRGRETQYF. CDR3 DNA: TGTGCCAGCTCACCACAACTTCCCGGGAGGGGCCGAGAGACCCAGTACTTC.

The chain is built from TRBV10-3 and TRBJ2-3; D is possibly TRBD2 (5 bases). CDR1 and CDR2 (germline): ENHRY, SYGVKD. Trimming took off 4 bases at V and 7 bases at J, with 6 bases between the two ends. The CDR3 length is 11 residues. In DNA form, the CDR3 reads TGTGCCATCAGTGCCGGGAATACGCAGTATTTT. Protein: CAISAGNTQYF.

The chain couples TRBV7-9 to TRBJ2-2; D possibly corresponds to TRBD1 (5 bases). Germline CDR1 and CDR2: SEHNR and FQNEAQ (reference sequence). The CDR3 sequence is 13 residues long. The germline V and J ends were trimmed by 1 base and 6 bases, with 6 bases remaining between them. The DNA for the CDR3 is TGTGCCAGCAGCTTAGGCAGGGCCGGGGAGCTGTTTTTT. Translation: CASSLGRAGELFF.

The chain employs TRBV7-3 and TRBJ2-3, with unresolved D. The V end was cut by 5 bases, the J end by 4 bases, with 7 bases between. The germline V gene has CDR1 SGHTA and CDR2 FQGTGA. CDR3 length: 12 amino acids. Here the CDR3 reads CASSPPSDTQYF. DNA for the CDR3: TGTGCCAGCAGCCCCCCCTCAGATACGCAGTATTTT.